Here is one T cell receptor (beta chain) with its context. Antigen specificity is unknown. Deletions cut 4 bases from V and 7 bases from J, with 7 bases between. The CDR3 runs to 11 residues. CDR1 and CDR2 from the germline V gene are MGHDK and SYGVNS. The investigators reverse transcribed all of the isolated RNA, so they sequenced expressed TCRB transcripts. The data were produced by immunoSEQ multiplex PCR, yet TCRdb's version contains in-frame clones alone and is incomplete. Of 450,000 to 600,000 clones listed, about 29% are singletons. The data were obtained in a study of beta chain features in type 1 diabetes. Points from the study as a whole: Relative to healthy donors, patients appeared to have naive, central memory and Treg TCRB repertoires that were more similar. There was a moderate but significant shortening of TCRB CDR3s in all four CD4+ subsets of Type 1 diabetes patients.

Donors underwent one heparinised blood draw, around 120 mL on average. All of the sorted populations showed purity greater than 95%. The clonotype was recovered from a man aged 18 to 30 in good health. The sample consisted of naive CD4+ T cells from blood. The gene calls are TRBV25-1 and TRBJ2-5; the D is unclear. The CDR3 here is CASSATGTQYF. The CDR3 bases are TGTGCCAGCAGTGCGACGGGGACCCAGTACTTC.